These T cell receptor beta chains were read from a single sample in a study of human T cells and chemical hapten exposure. In TCRdb, the RACE reads were re-called with MiXCR into one record per CDR3 protein. The top ten hold about 6% of the sample, which has some 350,000 distinct CDR3 sequences, about 6.9% seen once. Material: whole blood, obtained in connection with sensitization to the hapten diphenylcyclopropenone (DPC). The receptor set was obtained from a woman between 18 and 29 years old with alopecia areata. Some clones in this sample may be carry-over from other donors' samples. CDR3s include the opening cysteine and the closing phenylalanine or tryptophan. The D gene is left open where the match is weak. Clone size is stated in some rows and not others, as once, few, many or a class when expanded.

size | D | length | J | V | CDR3 | DNA
many | TRBD1 | 16 | TRBJ1-1 | TRBV9 | CASSPDRGGLDTEAFF | TGTGCCAGCAGCCCGGACAGGGGAGGGCTGGACACTGAAGCTTTCTTT
many | NA | 14 | TRBJ2-7 | TRBV4-2 | CASSPELGRYEQYF | TGTGCCAGCAGCCCGGAACTGGGACGCTACGAGCAGTACTTC
NA | NA | 14 | TRBJ1-1 | TRBV12-3/TRBV12-4 | CASSFGAMNTEAFF | TGTGCCAGCAGTTTCGGCGCCATGAACACTGAAGCTTTCTTT
NA | NA | 15 | TRBJ1-5 | TRBV4-3 | CASNTGTDSNQPQHF | TGCGCCAGCAATACCGGGACGGATAGCAATCAGCCCCAGCATTTT
many | TRBD1 | 17 | TRBJ1-3 | TRBV3-1 | CASSRGTAPSSGNTIYF | TGTGCCAGCAGCCGCGGGACAGCTCCAAGCTCTGGAAACACCATATATTTT
many | NA | 13 | TRBJ2-1 | TRBV6-2/TRBV6-3 | CASTIGSPKEQFF | TGTGCCAGCACTATAGGGAGTCCTAAGGAGCAGTTCTTC
few | TRBD2 | 15 | TRBJ2-7 | TRBV6-6 | CASSRSSGGAEEQYF | TGTGCCAGCAGCCGAAGTAGCGGGGGGGCTGAGGAGCAGTACTTC
NA | NA | 16 | TRBJ2-4 | TRBV7-2 | CASSGGSPAAKNIQYF | TGTGCCAGCAGCGGGGGTTCTCCCGCGGCCAAAAACATTCAGTACTTC
many | NA | 14 | TRBJ1-5 | TRBV12-3/TRBV12-4 | CASSSQSSNQPQHF | TGTGCCAGCAGTTCGCAGAGTAGCAATCAGCCCCAGCATTTT
NA | NA | 15 | TRBJ2-7 | TRBV27 | CASSPAGTGFGEQYF | TGTGCCAGCAGCCCCGCCGGGACGGGCTTTGGAGAGCAGTACTTC
many | TRBD1 | 15 | TRBJ1-5 | TRBV7-2 | CASSPDRGYEQPQHF | TGTGCCAGCAGCCCGGACAGGGGGTATGAGCAGCCCCAGCATTTT
many | TRBD1 | 15 | TRBJ1-3 | TRBV7-8 | CASSPGTGSGNTIYF | TGTGCCAGCAGCCCCGGGACAGGGTCTGGAAACACCATATATTTT
NA | NA | 16 | TRBJ2-3 | TRBV5-1 | CASSLAPYPSTDTQYF | TGCGCCAGCAGCTTGGCTCCCTACCCTTCCACAGATACGCAGTATTTT
few | TRBD2 | 14 | TRBJ2-2 | TRBV19 | CASRSGVNTGELFF | TGTGCCAGCCGTAGCGGGGTGAACACCGGGGAGCTGTTTTTT
NA | NA | 13 | TRBJ1-1 | TRBV7-9 | CASSDDPGAEAFF | TGTGCCAGCAGCGATGACCCCGGCGCTGAAGCTTTCTTT
NA | TRBD1 | 15 | TRBJ2-5 | TRBV9 | CASSVGQGIPETQYF | TGTGCCAGCAGCGTAGGACAGGGAATCCCAGAGACCCAGTACTTC